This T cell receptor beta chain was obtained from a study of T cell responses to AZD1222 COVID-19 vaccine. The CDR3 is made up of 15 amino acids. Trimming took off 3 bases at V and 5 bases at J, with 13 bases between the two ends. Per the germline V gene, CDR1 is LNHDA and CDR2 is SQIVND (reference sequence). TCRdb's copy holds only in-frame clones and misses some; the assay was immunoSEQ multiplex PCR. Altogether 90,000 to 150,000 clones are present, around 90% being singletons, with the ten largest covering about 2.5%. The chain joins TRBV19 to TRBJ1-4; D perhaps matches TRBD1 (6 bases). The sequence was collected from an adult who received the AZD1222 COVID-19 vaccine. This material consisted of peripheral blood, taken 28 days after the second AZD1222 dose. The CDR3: CASSIGQIANEKLFF. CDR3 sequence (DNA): TGTGCCAGTAGTATCGGACAGATAGCAAATGAAAAACTGTTTTTT. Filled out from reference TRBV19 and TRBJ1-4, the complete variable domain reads DGGITQSPKYLFRKEGQNVTLSCEQNLNHDAMYWYRQDPGQGLRLIYYSQIVNDFQKGDIAEGYSVSREKKESFPLTVTSAQKNPTAFYLCASSIGQIANEKLFFGSGTQLSVL.